The 22 T cell receptor beta chains reported below all come from one sample, sequenced in a study of blood T cell repertoires in COVID-19. Clones were sequenced by immunoSEQ multiplex PCR, and TCRdb holds only the in-frame ones, with some missing. The sample lists about 80,000 clones; over 80% were seen once. Sequencing used peripheral blood. These receptor sequences come from a man in his sixties with active or convalescent COVID-19.

The V and J genes are TRBV5-1 and TRBJ2-1; 9 bases line up with TRBD2. Germline V gene sequence: CDR1 SGHRS, CDR2 YFSETQ. This CDR3 has 16 amino acids. Trimming took 0 bases from V and 4 from J; bases not matched to a gene: 5. The CDR3 region has the DNA TGCGCCAGCAGCTTGGGCGGGGGGGTCAAGTACAATGAGCAGTTCTTC. Residues: CASSLGGGVKYNEQFF.

This chain links TRBV4-3 with TRBJ2-7; the D is unclear. The CDR3 is 13 residues long. Germline V CDR1 and CDR2: LGHNA, YSLEER. V lost 0 bases to trimming and J lost 3 bases, with 6 bases between them. CDR3 amino acids: CASSQERSYEQYF. CDR3 DNA: TGCGCCAGCAGCCAAGAACGGAGCTACGAGCAGTACTTC.

There are a few counts of this clone. This chain uses TRBV7-3 with TRBJ2-3; D perhaps matches TRBD1 (7 bases). Germline values: CDR1 SGHTA, CDR2 FQGTGA. The V and J ends lost 5 bases and 2 bases respectively, with 14 bases between them. The CDR3 covers 15 residues. CDR3 DNA: TGTGCCAGCAGCCCCCAGGGGGGAACCACAGATACGCAGTATTTT. Its protein product is CASSPQGGTTDTQYF.

This clone has only a few counts. The rearrangement joins TRBV9 to TRBJ2-1; TRBD1 matches at 7 bases. V dropped 5 bases and J dropped 8; count of bases not matched to a gene: 16. Per germline, CDR1 SGDLS and CDR2 YYNGEE. The CDR3 consists of 16 residues. CDR3: CASRDRQGQYCDEQFF. The CDR3 DNA reads TGTGCCAGCAGAGACCGACAGGGTCAGTATTGCGATGAGCAGTTCTTC.

This clone showed up just a few times. The genes are TRBV24-1 and TRBJ1-5; perhaps TRBD1 as D (6 bases). This CDR3 region has 13 residues. V was pared by 5 bases and J by 2 bases, with 6 bases between. In germline, CDR1 is KGHDR, CDR2 SFDVKD. CDR3 in amino acids: CATSAGGNQPQHF. The CDR3 region has the DNA TGTGCCACCAGTGCAGGGGGCAATCAGCCCCAGCATTTT.

This clone was seen more than once but under ten times. The chain has TRBV2 and TRBJ1-3; perhaps TRBD1 as D (5 bases). Germline CDR1 SNHLY, CDR2 FYNNEI. V dropped 6 bases and J dropped 8 bases, with 14 bases sitting between them. The CDR3 covers 13 residues. CDR3 nucleotide sequence: TGTGCCAGCAGGCCCCCAGGGAAACACACCATATATTTT. Protein sequence: CASRPPGKHTIYF. Full variable domain (remainder filled in from reference TRBV2 and TRBJ1-3): EPEVTQTPSHQVTQMGQEVILRCVPISNHLYFYWYRQILGQKVEFLVSFYNNEISEKSEIFDDQFSVERPDGSNFTLKIRSTKLEDSAMYFCASRPPGKHTIYFGEGSWLTVV.

J is TRBJ1-2 and V is TRBV7-2, with D unclear. The germline gives CDR1 SGHTA, CDR2 FQGNSA. The CDR3 contains 15 residues. Trimming stripped 1 base from V and 1 base from J, with 10 bases between. The CDR3 sequence is CASSLGQVLNYGYTF. Written as DNA, the CDR3 is TGTGCCAGCAGCTTAGGCCAGGTGCTTAACTATGGCTACACCTTC.

This chain links TRBV29-1 with TRBJ2-3, with 7 bases lining up with TRBD2. The CDR3 covers 15 residues. Germline CDR1 is SQVTM and CDR2 is ANQGSEA. V gave up 7 bases and J gave up 7 bases; unmatched junction bases: 17. The CDR3 bases are TGCAGCGCCGCGCGCCTAGCGGACCGCCAACATACGCAGTATTTT. Amino acids: CSAARLADRQHTQYF.

The chain carries TRBV2 and TRBJ2-6; perhaps TRBD2 as D (5 bases). The CDR3 length is 17 residues. Trimming removed 5 bases at V and 0 bases at J, with 14 bases between. Germline-derived CDR1 and CDR2 are SNHLY and FYNNEI. The CDR3 region is CASSWERPSSGANVLTF. The CDR3 DNA reads TGTGCCAGCAGTTGGGAGAGACCGAGCTCTGGGGCCAACGTCCTGACTTTC.

The gene calls are TRBV3-1 (or the pseudogene TRBV3-2) and TRBJ1-1; TRBD1 matches at 9 bases. The CDR3 covers 14 residues. V lost 4 bases to trimming and J lost 6 bases; unmatched junction nucleotides: 6. In germline, CDR1 is LGHDT, CDR2 YNNKEL (reference sequence). CDR3 in amino acids: CASSLGQGSAEAFF. CDR3 DNA sequence: TGTGCCAGCAGCCTAGGACAGGGGAGCGCTGAAGCTTTCTTT.

The genes are TRBV7-3 and TRBJ2-1; 8 nucleotides align to TRBD2. CDR3 length: 15 residues. J lost 7 bases, V lost 4 bases, and 9 bases had no gene match. Per germline, CDR1 SGHTA and CDR2 FQGTGA. CDR3 sequence (DNA): TGTGCCAGCAGCTGGGACTCCGGGACTAGGAATGAGCAGTTCTTC. Translating gives CASSWDSGTRNEQFF.

The genes are TRBV7-3 and TRBJ2-2; 7 positions match TRBD1. The V and J ends lost 2 bases and 0 bases, in that order; junction bases with no gene match: 0. CDR3 size: 15 residues. The V gene's germline CDR1 is SGHTA and CDR2 FQGTGA. CDR3 DNA: TGTGCCAGCAGCTTAGGGACAGCGAACACCGGGGAGCTGTTTTTT. This encodes CASSLGTANTGELFF.

The genes are TRBV15 and TRBJ1-2; D possibly corresponds to TRBD1 (5 bases). V was pared by 1 base and J by 3 bases, with 9 bases between. The CDR3 consists of 14 residues. The germline V gene has CDR1 LNHNV and CDR2 YYDKDF (reference sequence). CDR3 amino acids: CATSRGPGYYGYTF. CDR3 nucleotides: TGTGCCACCAGCAGAGGTCCAGGGTACTATGGCTACACCTTC.

The chain uses TRBV3-1 (or the pseudogene TRBV3-2) and TRBJ2-5; D is perhaps TRBD1 (6 bases). The V gene's germline CDR1 is LGHDT and CDR2 YNNKEL (reference sequence). Trimming left V 0 bases short and J 2 bases short, with 13 bases between. This CDR3 spans 16 amino acids. The CDR3 here is CASSQDRTDDQETQYF. The CDR3 nucleotides are TGTGCCAGCAGCCAAGACCGGACAGATGATCAAGAGACCCAGTACTTC.

The chain joins TRBV6-4 to TRBJ2-2, with 7 bases aligning to TRBD1. V lost 6 bases and J lost 5; bases outside the gene matches: 6. The length of the CDR3 is 14 residues. Germline V gene sequence: CDR1 MRHNA, CDR2 SNTAGT. CDR3 coding DNA: TGTGCCAGCAGGCCCGACAGGGCAACCGGGGAGCTGTTTTTT. Translating gives CASRPDRATGELFF.

As DNA, the CDR3 is TGCGCCAGCGGGACGGACAGGGGGCAAAATCAGCCCCAGCATTTT. Protein product: CASGTDRGQNQPQHF. The V call is TRBV10-1, the J call TRBJ1-5; 11 bases are shared with TRBD1. Losses at the gene ends were 8 bases for V and 4 bases for J; bases not matched to a gene: 7. Germline V gene lookup returns CDR1 WNHNN and CDR2 SYGVQD (reference sequence). The CDR3 is made up of 15 amino acids.

The rearrangement joins TRBV5-1 to TRBJ1-4; D may be TRBD1 (5 bases). The germline gives CDR1 SGHRS, CDR2 YFSETQ. This CDR3 is 15 amino acids long. Trimming took 0 bases from V and 8 from J, leaving 14 bases between them. CDR3 nucleotide sequence: TGCGCCAGCAGCTTGGAGGGGTCGACGTGGGAAAAACTGTTTTTT. Its translation is CASSLEGSTWEKLFF.

The table lists this clone with many counts. The same CDR3 can be traced to other DNA sequences in this sample. The chain employs TRBV6-5 and TRBJ2-7, with no clear D. CDR1 is MNHEY, CDR2 SVGAGI, per germline. This CDR3 has 13 amino acids. The V end was cut by 0 bases, the J end by 1 base, with 4 bases between. The CDR3 nucleotides read TGTGCCAGCAGTTACTCAGAGTCCTACGAGCAGTACTTC. Protein product: CASSYSESYEQYF.

The CDR3 nucleotides are TGTGCCAGCAGTTACTTTTTACCGGGGGTCACAGATACGCAGTATTTT. It translates to CASSYFLPGVTDTQYF. This chain links TRBV6-5 with TRBJ2-3; a possible D gene is TRBD2 (6 bases). Germline CDR1 is MNHEY and CDR2 is SVGAGI. V lost 1 base to trimming and J lost 2 bases, with 13 bases between them. The CDR3 runs 16 residues.

J is TRBJ1-5 and V is TRBV19; D gene unclear. Germline values: CDR1 LNHDA, CDR2 SQIVND (reference sequence). The CDR3 loop spans 11 amino acids. CDR3 coding DNA: TGTCTCGGGAGGTCCAATCAGCCCCAGCATTTT. It is translated as CLGRSNQPQHF. The complete variable domain, with remaining parts taken from reference TRBV19 and TRBJ1-5, reads DGGITQSPKYLFRKEGQNVTLSCEQNLNHDAMYWYRQDPGQGLRLIYYSQIVNDFQKGDIAEGYSVSREKKESFPLTVTSAQKNPTAFYLCLGRSNQPQHFGDGTRLSIL.

V is TRBV7-6 and J is TRBJ1-1; a weak D match, TRBD1 (6 bases). The CDR3 has 13 residues. Germline CDR1 is SGHVS and CDR2 is FNYEAQ. Trimming cost V 6 bases and J 1 base, with 9 bases left between them. As DNA, the CDR3 is TGTGCCAGCAGTCGGACAGAGAACACTGAAGCTTTCTTT. Translated, it gives CASSRTENTEAFF. Using reference TRBV7-6 and TRBJ1-1 for the parts outside the CDR3, the full variable domain is GAGVSQSPRYKVTKRGQDVALRCDPISGHVSLYWYRQALGQGPEFLTYFNYEAQQDKSGLPNDRFSAERPEGSISTLTIQRTEQRDSAMYRCASSRTENTEAFFGQGTRLTVV.

The chain is built from TRBV10-1 and TRBJ2-7; TRBD1 aligns across 7 bases. Germline CDR1 WNHNN, CDR2 SYGVQD (reference sequence). Trimming at V came to 0 bases and at J to 5 bases, leaving 7 bases not matched to a gene. The CDR3 length is 15 residues. The CDR3 DNA sequence: TGCGCCAGCAGTGAGTCCCAGGACAGGCTCCACGAGCAGTACTTC. Its translation is CASSESQDRLHEQYF.